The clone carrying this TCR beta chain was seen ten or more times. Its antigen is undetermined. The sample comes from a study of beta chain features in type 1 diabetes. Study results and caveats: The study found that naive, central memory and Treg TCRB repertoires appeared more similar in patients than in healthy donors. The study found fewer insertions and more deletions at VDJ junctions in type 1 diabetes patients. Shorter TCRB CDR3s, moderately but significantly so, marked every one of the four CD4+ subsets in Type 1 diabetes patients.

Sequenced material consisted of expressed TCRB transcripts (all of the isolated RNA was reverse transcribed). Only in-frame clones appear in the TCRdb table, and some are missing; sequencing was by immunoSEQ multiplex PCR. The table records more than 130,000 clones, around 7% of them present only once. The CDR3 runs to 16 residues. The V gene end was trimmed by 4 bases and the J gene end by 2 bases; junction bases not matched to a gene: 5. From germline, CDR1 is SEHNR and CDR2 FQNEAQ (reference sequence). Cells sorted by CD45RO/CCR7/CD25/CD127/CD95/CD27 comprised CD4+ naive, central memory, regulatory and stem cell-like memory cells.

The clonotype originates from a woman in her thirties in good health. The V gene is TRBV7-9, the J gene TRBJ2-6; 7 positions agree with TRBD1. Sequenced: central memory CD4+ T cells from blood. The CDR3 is CASSSLDRAGANVLTF. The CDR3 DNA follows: TGTGCCAGCAGCTCCTTAGACAGGGCTGGGGCCAACGTCCTGACTTTC.